These T cell receptor beta chains were read from a single sample in a study of blood T cell repertoires in COVID-19. The table came from immunoSEQ multiplex PCR; TCRdb's copy has only in-frame clones and leaves some out. In the table there are 150,000 to 200,000 clones, 89% of which are singletons. Input material: peripheral blood. The source of these receptors is a man in his late teens or twenties who had recovered from COVID-19. The CDR3 runs from the conserved cysteine through the conserved F or W. Fields, in order: clone size, CDR3 length, V gene, D gene, J gene, CDR3 protein, CDR3 DNA. D genes are given only for firm matches. Size is stated for part of the rows, as once, few or many counts, or as a class when the clone is expanded.

abundance: -
len: 15
v_gene: TRBV29-1
d_gene: -
j_gene: TRBJ1-2
CDR3aa: CSVGGPGRGNYGYTF
CDR3nt: TGCAGCGTTGGGGGCCCAGGGCGTGGTAACTATGGCTACACCTTC

abundance: -
len: 15
v_gene: TRBV15
d_gene: -
j_gene: TRBJ2-7
CDR3aa: CATSRGQGFSYEQYF
CDR3nt: TGTGCCACCAGCAGAGGTCAGGGGTTCTCCTACGAGCAGTACTTC

abundance: -
len: 14
v_gene: TRBV18
d_gene: -
j_gene: TRBJ1-1
CDR3aa: CASSPQGTNTEAFF
CDR3nt: TGTGCCAGCTCACCTCAGGGGACGAACACTGAAGCTTTCTTT

abundance: -
len: 15
v_gene: TRBV18
d_gene: TRBD2
j_gene: TRBJ2-7
CDR3aa: CASSPSAGGSGFVLF
CDR3nt: TGTGCCAGCTCACCATCGGCGGGAGGATCCGGATTTGTTCTGTTT

abundance: -
len: 15
v_gene: TRBV19
d_gene: TRBD1
j_gene: TRBJ1-1
CDR3aa: CASSRTGGLGTEAFF
CDR3nt: TGTGCCAGTAGTAGGACAGGGGGCCTTGGCACTGAAGCTTTCTTT

abundance: -
len: 11
v_gene: TRBV11-2
d_gene: -
j_gene: TRBJ1-2
CDR3aa: CASSLRYGYTF
CDR3nt: TGTGCCAGCAGCCTCCGGTATGGCTACACCTTC

abundance: -
len: 16
v_gene: TRBV4-3
d_gene: TRBD2
j_gene: TRBJ2-3
CDR3aa: CASSQSSGRPTDTQYF
CDR3nt: TGCGCCAGCAGCCAGAGTAGCGGGAGGCCCACAGATACGCAGTATTTT

abundance: -
len: 14
v_gene: TRBV6-5
d_gene: TRBD2
j_gene: TRBJ2-1
CDR3aa: CASRLLAGRDEQFF
CDR3nt: TGTGCCAGCAGACTACTAGCGGGGAGGGATGAGCAGTTCTTC

abundance: -
len: 15
v_gene: TRBV18
d_gene: TRBD1
j_gene: TRBJ2-7
CDR3aa: CASSLSGTGGVEQYF
CDR3nt: TGTGCCAGCTCACTTTCCGGGACAGGGGGCGTCGAGCAGTACTTC

abundance: -
len: 11
v_gene: TRBV20-1
d_gene: -
j_gene: TRBJ2-5
CDR3aa: CSARGGVTQYF
CDR3nt: TGCAGTGCTAGAGGGGGGGTAACCCAGTACTTC

abundance: -
len: 15
v_gene: TRBV4-1
d_gene: TRBD2
j_gene: TRBJ2-3
CDR3aa: CASSQVRLAGDTQYF
CDR3nt: TGCGCCAGCAGCCAAGTGAGACTAGCGGGAGATACGCAGTATTTT

abundance: once
len: 11
v_gene: TRBV6-5
d_gene: -
j_gene: TRBJ2-7
CDR3aa: CASIREYEQYF
CDR3nt: TGTGCCAGCATCCGGGAGTACGAGCAGTACTTC